The rows below give T cell receptor beta chains drawn from one sample of a study of cytotoxic CD8 clonotypes in ibrutinib-treated CLL. Here immunoSEQ multiplex PCR was the method, and the copy in TCRdb shows in-frame clones only, minus some. The sample records over 100,000 clones, approximately 85% being singletons. The material was PBMCs, obtained after 24 months of ibrutinib treatment. The receptors come from a human donor with chronic lymphocytic leukemia. The CDR3 runs from the conserved cysteine through the conserved F or W. A D gene is named only where the DNA matches it firmly. The size entry is marked missing in some rows and otherwise reads once, few, many or a size class.

d_gene	abundance	j_gene	v_gene	len	CDR3nt	CDR3aa
NA	few	TRBJ1-5	TRBV6-5	13	TGTGCCAGCAGCAACGGACAGAATCAGCCCCAGCATTTT	CASSNGQNQPQHF
NA	NA	TRBJ2-2	TRBV4-2	17	TGTGCCAGCAGCCAGGCTGACTGGACAGCGAACACCGGGGAGCTGTTTTTT	CASSQADWTANTGELFF
TRBD2	NA	TRBJ2-1	TRBV9	16	TGTGCCAGCAGCGTCGAACTAGCGGGGGCCTACAATGAGCAGTTCTTC	CASSVELAGAYNEQFF
NA	NA	TRBJ1-4	TRBV5-1	14	TGCGCCAGCAGCCCCGGGACACCGACCGAAAAACTGTTTTTT	CASSPGTPTEKLFF
NA	NA	TRBJ1-2	TRBV5-1	14	TGCAGGCCGCAGTGGGGTTTTATAAACTATGGCTACACCTTC	CRPQWGFINYGYTF
NA	few	TRBJ2-2	TRBV10-3	12	TGTGCCTCAACAATGAACACCGGGGAGCTGTTTTTT	CASTMNTGELFF
NA	NA	TRBJ2-7	TRBV21-1	14	TGTGCCAGCAGCAGACGGGACTACGACTACGAGCAGTACTTC	CASSRRDYDYEQYF
NA	NA	TRBJ2-3	TRBV4-2	15	TGTGCCAGCAGCCAAGATTGGTGGGCCACAGATACGCAGTATTTT	CASSQDWWATDTQYF
TRBD1	NA	TRBJ2-7	TRBV27	13	TGTGCCAGCAGTTTATCCAGGGGGTCCGAGCAGTACTTC	CASSLSRGSEQYF
NA	NA	TRBJ1-3	TRBV5-1	15	TGCGCCAGCAGGCGGGACCCCGGAGGGGAAAACACCATATATTTT	CASRRDPGGENTIYF
TRBD2	NA	TRBJ2-3	TRBV29-1	14	TGCAGCGCCTTAACTAGCGCGAACACAGATACGCAGTATTTT	CSALTSANTDTQYF
NA	NA	TRBJ2-7	TRBV28	19	TGTGCCAGCAGTTTTATTTTGTCGGTGGACGGTGGCTCTACCTACGAGCAGTACTTC	CASSFILSVDGGSTYEQYF
TRBD1	NA	TRBJ2-7	TRBV19	14	TGTGCCAGTAGTATAGGGACAGGGGGCTACGAGCAGTACTTC	CASSIGTGGYEQYF
TRBD1	NA	TRBJ1-1	TRBV6-5	13	TGTGCCAGCAGTTTCGGACAGGGGACTGAAGCTTTCTTT	CASSFGQGTEAFF
NA	NA	TRBJ1-3	TRBV7-3	17	TGTGCCAGCAGCCAAGGGGGAGGGCCGAGCTCTGGAAACACCATATATTTT	CASSQGGGPSSGNTIYF
NA	NA	TRBJ1-6	TRBV23-1	14	TGCGCCAGCAGTGAAGCGCCCTTGAATTCACCCCTCCACTTT	CASSEAPLNSPLHF
TRBD1	once	TRBJ2-7	TRBV28	18	TGTGCCAGCAGTAAGGACAGGGTGGTGGGGTACAACTCCTACGAGCAGTACTTC	CASSKDRVVGYNSYEQYF
NA	NA	TRBJ1-1	TRBV30	14	TGTGCCTGGAGTAGACAGATACTGAACACTGAAGCTTTCTTT	CAWSRQILNTEAFF
NA	NA	TRBJ2-6	TRBV15	19	TGTGCCACCAGCAGAGAGGTGGGGCGCTTCGCCTCTGGGGCCAACGTCCTGACTTTC	CATSREVGRFASGANVLTF
NA	NA	TRBJ1-2	TRBV30	12	TGTGCCTGGAGTGTCGGAGGCCTGGGCTACACCTTC	CAWSVGGLGYTF
NA	NA	TRBJ2-7	TRBV28	14	TGTGCCAGCAGTTTAGGAACTACCTCCTACGAGCAGTACTTC	CASSLGTTSYEQYF
NA	NA	TRBJ2-5	TRBV5-5	16	TGTGCCAGCAGCTTGGGACACGGGTTACGGCAAGAGACCCAGTACTTC	CASSLGHGLRQETQYF
NA	NA	TRBJ2-2	TRBV5-1	16	TGCGCCAGCAGCTTGGCCGAATCGACAGGCACCGGGGAGCTGTTTTTT	CASSLAESTGTGELFF
NA	NA	TRBJ1-1	TRBV6-5	15	TGTGCCAGCAGTTACTCCAGAGAAGGGAACACTGAAGCTTTCTTT	CASSYSREGNTEAFF
NA	NA	TRBJ2-7	TRBV7-9	16	TGTGCCAGCAGCTTAGCATTCTCCCAGGACTTCTACGAGCAGTACTTC	CASSLAFSQDFYEQYF
NA	NA	TRBJ2-7	TRBV5-6	15	TGTGCCAGCAGCTTTGTGGCAACCGGTTCCTACGAGCAGTACTTC	CASSFVATGSYEQYF
NA	NA	TRBJ2-3	TRBV28	14	TGTGCCAGCAGTTTTGGTTACAGGGTGGATACGCAGTATTTT	CASSFGYRVDTQYF
NA	NA	TRBJ2-6	TRBV4-3	17	TGCGCCAGCAGCCAAGAGCGGGAAGGAACTGGGGCCAACGTCCTGACTTTC	CASSQEREGTGANVLTF
TRBD1	NA	TRBJ2-5	TRBV9	15	TGTGCCAGCAGCGTACAGGGGGCCTCCTTAGAGACCCAGTACTTC	CASSVQGASLETQYF